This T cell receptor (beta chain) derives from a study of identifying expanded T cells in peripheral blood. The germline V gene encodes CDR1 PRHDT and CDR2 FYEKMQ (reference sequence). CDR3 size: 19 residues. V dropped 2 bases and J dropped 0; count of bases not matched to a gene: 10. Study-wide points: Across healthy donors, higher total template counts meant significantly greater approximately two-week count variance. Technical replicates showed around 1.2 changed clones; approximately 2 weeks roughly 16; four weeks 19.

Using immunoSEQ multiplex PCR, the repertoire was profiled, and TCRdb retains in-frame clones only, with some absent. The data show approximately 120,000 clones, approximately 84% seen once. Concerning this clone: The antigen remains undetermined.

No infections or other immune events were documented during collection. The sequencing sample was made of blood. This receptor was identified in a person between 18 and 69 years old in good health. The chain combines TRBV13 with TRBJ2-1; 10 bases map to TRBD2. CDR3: CASSLYSGGAQSSYNEQFF. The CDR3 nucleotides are TGTGCCAGCAGCTTATACAGCGGGGGGGCTCAGAGCTCCTACAATGAGCAGTTCTTC. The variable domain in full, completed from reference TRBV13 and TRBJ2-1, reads AAGVIQSPRHLIKEKRETATLKCYPIPRHDTVYWYQQGPGQDPQFLISFYEKMQSDKGSIPDRFSAQQFSDYHSELNMSSLELGDSALYFCASSLYSGGAQSSYNEQFFGPGTRLTVL.